This passage covers 26 T cell receptor beta chains from one sample sequenced in a study of human T cells and chemical hapten exposure. MiXCR, run by TCRdb on the RACE reads, gives a single entry per CDR3 protein. The sample contains 95,000 to 150,000 distinct CDR3 sequences, roughly 12% of which appear only once. As for time point: patch test 3, about 24 weeks after DPC sensitization. Treatment given: therapeutic diphenylcyclopropenone sensitization with weekly scalp DPC. The source was whole blood, collected in connection with sensitization to the hapten diphenylcyclopropenone (DPC). The receptors originated from a woman in her forties or fifties with alopecia areata. Some clones in this sample may be carry-over from other donors' samples.

There are many counts of this clonotype. The V gene is TRBV6-6, the J gene TRBJ2-2; D gene unclear. Germline CDR1 MNHNY, CDR2 SVGAGI (reference sequence). CDR3 length: 14 residues. V dropped 6 bases and J dropped 1 base, with 9 bases sitting between them. CDR3 sequence: CASSSAWNTGELFF. The CDR3 DNA sequence: TGTGCCAGCAGCTCCGCATGGAACACCGGGGAGCTGTTTTTT.

This chain links TRBV20-1 with TRBJ2-7; D may match TRBD1 or TRBD2 (6 bases each). Germline V lookup: CDR1 DFQATT, CDR2 SNEGSKA (reference sequence). Trimming took 6 bases from V and 5 from J, leaving 20 bases between them. The CDR3 is 14 amino acids. The CDR3 DNA reads as TGCAGTGCCGTCCTCCTACGGGGGCACGACGAGCAGTACTTC. It is translated as CSAVLLRGHDEQYF.

This clonotype was observed at least ten times. V is TRBV5-1 and J is TRBJ2-3; D unresolved. The CDR3 extends over 14 amino acids. The V end lost 4 bases, the J end lost 1 base, and 10 bases lay between the germline ends. Germline CDR1 reads SGHRS; CDR2 reads YFSETQ. The CDR3 protein is CASSTDGRTDTQYF. The CDR3 DNA is TGCGCCAGCAGCACGGACGGCCGCACAGATACGCAGTATTTT.

At least ten counts were recorded for this clonotype. The J gene is TRBJ2-7, the V gene TRBV20-1; 9 positions match TRBD1. V was pared by 6 bases and J by 5 bases, with 5 bases of the junction left unmatched. Germline lookup yields CDR1 DFQATT and CDR2 SNEGSKA (reference sequence). The CDR3 spans 12 residues. CDR3 amino acids: CSAGTGINEQYF. The DNA of the CDR3 is TGCAGTGCCGGGACAGGGATCAACGAGCAGTACTTC.

This clonotype was observed a handful of times. The chain has TRBV7-3 and TRBJ2-4; D is perhaps TRBD1 (5 bases). The CDR3 runs to 15 residues. With 1 base removed from V and 7 bases from J, the gap between germline ends came to 14 bases. Germline V lookup: CDR1 SGHTA, CDR2 FQGTGA. CDR3 in DNA: TGTGCCAGCAGCTTAAGTTTGTCGTCAGGGAACATTCAGTACTTC. It is translated as CASSLSLSSGNIQYF.

This rearrangement joins TRBV6-5 to TRBJ1-2, with unresolved D. V lost 6 bases and J lost 4, with 9 bases in between. Germline CDR1 is MNHEY and CDR2 is SVGAGI. The CDR3 is made up of 12 amino acids. CDR3 sequence: CASRSELYGYTF. Here the CDR3 DNA reads TGTGCCAGCAGATCTGAACTCTATGGCTACACCTTC.

The V gene is TRBV12-3 or TRBV12-4, the J gene TRBJ1-6; 9 bases agree with TRBD1. The length of the CDR3 is 14 residues. V was pared by 5 bases and J by 9 bases, with 5 bases of the junction left unmatched. The CDR3 region has the DNA TGTGCCAGCAGTCCGCGGACAGGGGTTTCACCCCTCCACTTT. This encodes CASSPRTGVSPLHF.

This clonotype has a handful of counts. The rearrangement links TRBV20-1 to TRBJ2-3, with D uncertain. With 4 bases removed from V and 6 bases from J, the gap between germline ends came to 14 bases. Germline CDR1 DFQATT, CDR2 SNEGSKA (reference sequence). This CDR3 comprises 13 residues. CDR3 in amino acids: CSAINGPGDTQYF. CDR3 sequence (DNA): TGCAGTGCTATTAATGGGCCTGGGGATACGCAGTATTTT.

The CDR3 loop reads CASSSSGSVTDTQYF. The CDR3 region has the DNA TGTGCCAGCAGCTCTAGCGGGAGTGTGACAGATACGCAGTATTTT. The V gene is TRBV7-9, the J gene TRBJ2-3, with 10 bases fitting TRBD2. This CDR3 has 15 amino acids. J lost 3 bases, V lost 4 bases, and 4 bases had no gene match. Germline V gene data show CDR1 as SEHNR and CDR2 as FQNEAQ (reference sequence).

This clonotype was counted many times. The chain has TRBV6-5 and TRBJ2-6; D not certain. Trimming took 3 bases from V and 0 from J, leaving 18 bases between them. The CDR3 is made up of 19 amino acids. Germline V lookup: CDR1 MNHEY, CDR2 SVGAGI. In DNA form, the CDR3 reads TGTGCCAGCAGTTATGAGTATACCCGGCTCGGCTCTGGGGCCAACGTCCTGACTTTC. As protein: CASSYEYTRLGSGANVLTF.

This clonotype turned up a few times. V and J are TRBV12-3 or TRBV12-4 and TRBJ2-1; 8 nucleotides match TRBD2. Trimming removed 6 bases from V and 7 bases from J; junction bases left unmatched: 8. The CDR3 sequence is 14 residues long. The CDR3 region is CASSPAGEYNEQFF. In DNA, the CDR3 is TGTGCCAGCAGCCCAGCGGGAGAGTATAATGAGCAGTTCTTC.

This clonotype has just a few counts. The chain has TRBV28 and TRBJ2-7; tentative D call: TRBD2 (6 bases). The CDR3 contains 13 residues. Trimming cost V 5 bases and J 4 bases, with 12 bases left between them. From germline, CDR1 is MDHEN and CDR2 SYDVKM. The CDR3 is CASSLGTEYEQYF. The CDR3 nucleotides read TGTGCCAGCAGTCTCGGGACTGAATACGAGCAGTACTTC.

V usage is TRBV7-2 and J usage is TRBJ1-2; 9 nucleotides align to TRBD1. After removal of 1 base from V and 8 bases from J, the junction contained 8 bases not matched to a gene. This CDR3 region has 15 residues. CDR1 and CDR2 (germline): SGHTA, FQGNSA. For the CDR3, the DNA is TGTGCCAGCAGCTTAGAGGGACAGGGAATGGGGGGCTACACCTTC. Translation: CASSLEGQGMGGYTF.

This clonotype occurred many times. The chain uses TRBV29-1 and TRBJ1-1, with TRBD1 identical over 8 bases. Trimming took 5 bases from V and 3 from J; bases not matched to a gene: 2. This CDR3 has 12 residues. From germline, CDR1 is SQVTM and CDR2 ANQGSEA. Here the CDR3 reads CSVNRGDTEAFF. In DNA form, the CDR3 reads TGCAGCGTTAACAGGGGGGACACTGAAGCTTTCTTT.

This chain connects TRBV6-1 to TRBJ2-3, with 7 bases that match TRBD1. V lost 5 bases, J lost 5 bases, and 10 bases stayed unmatched. The CDR3 runs to 15 residues. Germline V lookup: CDR1 MNHNS, CDR2 SASEGT. This CDR3 reads CASSLDDRAGDTQYF. The CDR3 DNA is TGTGCCAGCAGTCTCGACGACAGGGCTGGAGATACGCAGTATTTT.

The chain links TRBV12-5 to TRBJ1-1; D not certain. This CDR3 is 11 amino acids long. Germline V gene lookup returns CDR1 LGHNT and CDR2 FRNRAP. The ends were cut back, 5 bases at V and 4 bases at J, with 5 bases in the middle. CDR3 nucleotide sequence: TGTGCTAGTGGTCACGGCACTGAAGCTTTCTTT. This encodes CASGHGTEAFF.

This clonotype was found many times. The V and J genes are TRBV2 and TRBJ2-1, with a tentative D call TRBD2 (6 bases). The CDR3 covers 12 residues. The germline V gene has CDR1 SNHLY and CDR2 FYNNEI. V dropped 3 bases and J dropped 8 bases, with 8 bases sitting between them. Written as DNA, the CDR3 is TGTGCCAGCAGTGACAGGAGGGATGAGCAGTTCTTC. As protein: CASSDRRDEQFF.

This clonotype appeared many times. V usage is TRBV10-2 and J usage is TRBJ2-2, with 8 bases fitting TRBD2. The length of the CDR3 is 15 residues. CDR1 and CDR2 from the germline V gene are WSHSY and SAAADI. V shed 8 bases and J 3 bases; nucleotides not matched to a gene: 8. The CDR3 sequence: CASFPREGYTGELFF. The CDR3 coding sequence is TGCGCCAGCTTCCCACGGGAGGGTTACACCGGGGAGCTGTTTTTT.

The chain uses TRBV2 and TRBJ2-5; 11 bases fit TRBD1. Looked up from germline, CDR1 is SNHLY and CDR2 is FYNNEI. The trim removed 3 bases at V and 1 base at J, leaving 4 bases unmatched. This CDR3 has 16 amino acids. In nucleotides, the CDR3 is TGTGCCAGCAGTGACTCTGGGACAGGGGGCCAAGAGACCCAGTACTTC. It codes for CASSDSGTGGQETQYF. The full variable domain, with the rest looked up from reference TRBV2 and TRBJ2-5, is EPEVTQTPSHQVTQMGQEVILRCVPISNHLYFYWYRQILGQKVEFLVSFYNNEISEKSEIFDDQFSVERPDGSNFTLKIRSTKLEDSAMYFCASSDSGTGGQETQYFGPGTRLLVL.

This clonotype was observed at least ten times. V usage is TRBV3-1 and J usage is TRBJ2-7; D is possibly TRBD1 (6 bases). Germline V gene data show CDR1 as LGHDT and CDR2 as YNNKEL (reference sequence). The CDR3 spans 13 residues. V lost 4 bases to trimming and J lost 3 bases, with 10 bases between them. The CDR3 region has the DNA TGTGCCAGCAGCCTGGGACAACTCTACGAGCAGTACTTC. Its translation is CASSLGQLYEQYF.

This clonotype was picked up a small number of times. The CDR3 here is CASSEFPGAKNIQYF. CDR3 coding DNA: TGTGCCAGCAGTGAATTCCCGGGGGCCAAAAACATTCAGTACTTC. The V call is TRBV2, the J call TRBJ2-4, with a possible D match to TRBD2 (5 bases). Trimming pared 2 bases from V and 1 base from J, leaving 9 bases between. The germline gives CDR1 SNHLY, CDR2 FYNNEI. This CDR3 is built from 15 residues.

The chain couples TRBV6-6 to TRBJ1-3; 10 bases match TRBD1. The CDR3 extends over 15 amino acids. J lost 0 bases, V lost 6 bases, and 2 bases had no gene match. Per germline, CDR1 MNHNY and CDR2 SVGAGI (reference sequence). The CDR3 sequence: CASRGQGISGNTIYF. CDR3 DNA sequence: TGTGCCAGCAGGGGACAGGGGATCTCTGGAAACACCATATATTTT.

This chain uses TRBV9 with TRBJ1-3; maybe TRBD1 (6 bases). Trimming removed 0 bases from V and 0 bases from J, with 7 bases in between. Germline loops: CDR1 SGDLS, CDR2 YYNGEE. The CDR3 is 15 residues long. CDR3 sequence reads: CASSVAGASGNTIYF. The CDR3 DNA sequence: TGTGCCAGCAGCGTAGCGGGGGCCTCTGGAAACACCATATATTTT.

This clonotype has only a few counts. The V gene is TRBV19, the J gene TRBJ1-5; D unclear. This CDR3 contains 14 residues. Germline CDR1 reads LNHDA; CDR2 reads SQIVND (reference sequence). Deletions cut 11 bases from V and 3 bases from J, with 17 bases between. CDR3: CAGGNLGSNQPQHF. CDR3 bases: TGTGCCGGCGGCAACCTGGGGTCCAATCAGCCCCAGCATTTT.

This clonotype was found many times. The chain employs TRBV9 and TRBJ2-7, with 11 bases lining up with TRBD2. CDR3 length: 14 residues. Germline-derived CDR1 and CDR2 are SGDLS and YYNGEE. After removal of 4 bases from V and 6 bases from J, the junction contained 6 bases not matched to a gene. The CDR3 region is CASSPTSGSGEQYF. The CDR3 nucleotides read TGTGCCAGCAGCCCTACTAGCGGGAGTGGCGAGCAGTACTTC.

This clonotype was picked up a small number of times. The chain carries TRBV6-2 or TRBV6-3 and TRBJ2-7; D could derive from TRBD1 or TRBD2 (5 bases each). V was pared by 8 bases and J by 2 bases, with 16 bases between. CDR1 MNHEY and CDR2 SVGEGT come from the germline V gene. There are 14 residues in the CDR3. This CDR3 reads CASAEGLTAYEQYF. Written as DNA, the CDR3 is TGTGCCAGCGCAGAGGGGCTGACAGCCTACGAGCAGTACTTC.